The following is a T cell receptor beta chain sequence with its context. How the authors handled the data: Nucleated cell counts were estimated from reference gene primer amplification. Profiled with immunoSEQ multiplex PCR; TCRdb holds only in-frame clones, not every one. That table supplies the V and J calls and clone size; D and trimming were determined from the DNA. The sample lists about 160,000 clones; about 92% were seen once. The data were taken from a study of blood T cell repertoires in COVID-19. Study summary: Acute and convalescent COVID-19 specimens originated in the United States, Italy and Spain. From T cells, B-cell-depleted T cells, or PBMCs came the material, which was cDNA or gDNA.

The CDR3 length is 15 residues. Germline CDR1 and CDR2: SNHLY and FYNNEI. Trimming shortened V by 8 bases and J by 0 bases, and 14 bases separated the two germline ends. This sequence originates from a man in his sixties with active or convalescent COVID-19. The specimen sequenced was peripheral blood. The gene calls are TRBV2 and TRBJ1-5; no reliable D call. Written as DNA, the CDR3 is TGTGCCAGCGAGGAAGACGCTTATAGCAATCAGCCCCAGCATTTT. Protein: CASEEDAYSNQPQHF.